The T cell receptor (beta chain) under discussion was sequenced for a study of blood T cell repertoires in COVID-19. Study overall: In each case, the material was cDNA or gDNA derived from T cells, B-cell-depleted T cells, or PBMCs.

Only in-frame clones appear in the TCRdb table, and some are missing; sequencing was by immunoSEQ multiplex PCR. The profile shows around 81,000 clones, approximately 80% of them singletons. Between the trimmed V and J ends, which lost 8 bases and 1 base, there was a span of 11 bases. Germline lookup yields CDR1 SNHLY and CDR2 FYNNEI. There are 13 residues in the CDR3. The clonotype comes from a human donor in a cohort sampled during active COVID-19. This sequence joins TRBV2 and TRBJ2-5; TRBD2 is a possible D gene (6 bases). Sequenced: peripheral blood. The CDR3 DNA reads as TGTGCCAGCTCTAGGGGACTCCAAGAGACCCAGTACTTC. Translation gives CASSRGLQETQYF.